These 32 T cell receptor beta chains came from one sample sequenced in a study of blood T cell repertoires in COVID-19. Here immunoSEQ multiplex PCR was the method, and the copy in TCRdb shows in-frame clones only, minus some. The data contain around 310,000 clones, around nine tenths of them singletons. The sequenced sample was peripheral blood. These TCRs come from a woman younger than 45 with COVID-19, enrolled during active disease.

The chain joins TRBV24-1 to TRBJ2-7; TRBD1 is a possible D gene (6 bases). This CDR3 contains 16 residues. V was trimmed by 4 bases and J by 2 bases, leaving 17 bases between them. Germline CDR1 KGHDR, CDR2 SFDVKD. CDR3 coding DNA: TGTGCCACCAGTGAGAGACAGGTTTGGGAAGCCTACGAGCAGTACTTC. This gives the protein CATSERQVWEAYEQYF.

The rearrangement joins TRBV4-3 to TRBJ2-1; possibly TRBD2 for D (5 bases). Trimming pared 0 bases from V and 0 bases from J, leaving 12 bases between. The CDR3 totals 17 residues. Germline V CDR1 and CDR2: LGHNA, YSLEER. CDR3 amino acids: CASSQDTGSSSYNEQFF. CDR3 nucleotides: TGCGCCAGCAGCCAAGATACGGGGTCCTCCTCCTACAATGAGCAGTTCTTC.

The chain recombines TRBV28 with TRBJ1-4, with TRBD1 matching 7 bases. The germline V gene has CDR1 MDHEN and CDR2 SYDVKM. Trimming at V came to 5 bases and at J to 7 bases, leaving 13 bases not matched to a gene. This CDR3 has 16 residues. CDR3 sequence (DNA): TGTGCCAGCAGTCTTGCTGACAGGGTGAACATTGAAAAACTGTTTTTT. It translates to CASSLADRVNIEKLFF.

This chain uses TRBV18 with TRBJ1-3; the match to TRBD1 covers 8 bases. The CDR3 is 18 amino acids. V was pared by 1 base and J by 0 bases, with 8 bases of the junction left unmatched. The germline V gene has CDR1 KGHSH and CDR2 LQKENI. CDR3 loop: CASSPRMEDRASGNTIYF. The CDR3 nucleotides are TGTGCCAGCTCACCACGCATGGAGGACAGGGCCTCTGGAAACACCATATATTTT.

This chain connects TRBV3-1 (or the pseudogene TRBV3-2) to TRBJ2-7; the D gene is possibly TRBD2 (6 bases). With 4 bases removed from V and 3 bases from J, the gap between germline ends came to 13 bases. CDR3 length: 14 amino acids. Germline loops: CDR1 LGHDT, CDR2 YNNKEL (reference sequence). The CDR3 reads CASSRSREFYEQYF. Here the CDR3 DNA reads TGTGCCAGCAGCCGATCTCGGGAGTTCTACGAGCAGTACTTC.

The rearrangement uses TRBV3-1 (or the pseudogene TRBV3-2) and TRBJ2-5; TRBD2 agrees at 12 bases. V trimming: 2 bases; J trimming: 1 base; junction bases outside the gene matches: 5. CDR1 and CDR2 from the germline V gene are LGHDT and YNNKEL (reference sequence). This CDR3 is 17 amino acids long. CDR3 residues: CASSQLAGGPSQETQYF. CDR3 nucleotide sequence: TGTGCCAGCAGCCAACTAGCGGGAGGGCCCTCCCAAGAGACCCAGTACTTC.

The rearrangement joins TRBV28 to TRBJ2-3, with D perhaps TRBD2 (6 bases). Trimming took off 3 bases at V and 3 bases at J, with 16 bases between the two ends. The CDR3 loop spans 16 amino acids. CDR1 and CDR2 (germline): MDHEN, SYDVKM. The CDR3 loop is CASSFLKGRRTDTQYF. DNA of the CDR3: TGTGCCAGCAGTTTCCTAAAGGGGAGGCGAACAGATACGCAGTATTTT.

CDR3 nucleotides: TGCGCCAGCAGCACCATCTCCGGGACAGGGACTGAAGCTTTCTTT. Translation gives CASSTISGTGTEAFF. The chain couples TRBV5-1 to TRBJ1-1; 9 bases fit TRBD1. The CDR3 covers 15 residues. Germline CDR1 is SGHRS and CDR2 is YFSETQ. After removal of 4 bases from V and 5 bases from J, the junction contained 9 bases not matched to a gene. The whole variable domain, filled in from reference TRBV5-1 and TRBJ1-1, reads KAGVTQTPRYLIKTRGQQVTLSCSPISGHRSVSWYQQTPGQGLQFLFEYFSETQRNKGNFPGRFSGRQFSNSRSEMNVSTLELGDSALYLCASSTISGTGTEAFFGQGTRLTVV.

V is TRBV12-5 and J is TRBJ2-1, with 8 bases fitting TRBD2. V lost 0 bases and J lost 2; bases outside the gene matches: 9. The CDR3 has 18 amino acids. The V gene's germline CDR1 is LGHNT and CDR2 FRNRAP. The DNA for the CDR3 is TGTGCTAGTGGTTTGGTACGCGACGGGAGGGCTACCTACAATGAGCAGTTCTTC. Residues: CASGLVRDGRATYNEQFF.

The genes are TRBV9 and TRBJ1-1; the D gene is possibly TRBD1 (6 bases). Looked up from germline, CDR1 is SGDLS and CDR2 is YYNGEE. The CDR3 loop spans 17 amino acids. V was pared by 0 bases and J by 1 base, with 16 bases between. The CDR3: CASSVGLLGATNTEAFF. The CDR3, as DNA: TGTGCCAGCAGCGTAGGGTTATTGGGGGCGACGAACACTGAAGCTTTCTTT. The full variable domain, its missing parts supplied by reference TRBV9 and TRBJ1-1, is DSGVTQTPKHLITATGQRVTLRCSPRSGDLSVYWYQQSLDQGLQFLIQYYNGEERAKGNILERFSAQQFPDLHSELNLSSLELGDSALYFCASSVGLLGATNTEAFFGQGTRLTVV.

This sequence joins TRBV6-2 or TRBV6-3 and TRBJ2-1, with 9 bases fitting TRBD2. The CDR3 runs 15 residues. J lost 7 bases, V lost 6 bases, and 10 bases had no gene match. Germline V gives CDR1 MNHEY, CDR2 SVGEGT. CDR3 DNA sequence: TGTGCCAGCAGCCGAACTAGCGGGCTTTGGAATGAGCAGTTCTTC. Its protein product is CASSRTSGLWNEQFF.

The genes are TRBV11-2 and TRBJ1-2; D possibly corresponds to TRBD1 (6 bases). Germline loops: CDR1 SGHAT, CDR2 FQNNGV. The CDR3 is made up of 13 amino acids. The V end was cut by 8 bases, the J end by 4 bases, with 14 bases between. CDR3: CASAPGTSYGYTF. Written as DNA, the CDR3 is TGTGCCAGCGCTCCCGGGACAAGCTATGGCTACACCTTC.

On this clone: Other DNA sequences in the same sample also yield this CDR3. The rearrangement joins TRBV5-1 to TRBJ2-2; D not certain. V dropped 0 bases and J dropped 1 base, with 4 bases sitting between them. The CDR3 runs to 14 residues. CDR1 is SGHRS, CDR2 YFSETQ, per germline. CDR3: CASSLGGNTGELFF. Here the CDR3 DNA reads TGCGCCAGCAGCTTGGGAGGGAACACCGGGGAGCTGTTTTTT.

The chain is built from TRBV19 and TRBJ1-6; 12 nucleotides match TRBD1. CDR3 length: 16 amino acids. The V gene's germline CDR1 is LNHDA and CDR2 SQIVND (reference sequence). After removal of 5 bases from V and 8 bases from J, the junction contained 7 bases not matched to a gene. CDR3 nucleotide sequence: TGTGCCAGTAGTCAACCCGGGACAGGGGGCGATTCACCCCTCCACTTT. This encodes CASSQPGTGGDSPLHF. Full variable domain (missing parts from reference TRBV19 and TRBJ1-6): DGGITQSPKYLFRKEGQNVTLSCEQNLNHDAMYWYRQDPGQGLRLIYYSQIVNDFQKGDIAEGYSVSREKKESFPLTVTSAQKNPTAFYLCASSQPGTGGDSPLHFGNGTRLTVT.

The V gene is TRBV27, the J gene TRBJ1-2; TRBD1 might be the D (6 bases). V dropped 1 base and J dropped 4 bases, with 10 bases sitting between them. From germline, CDR1 is MNHEY and CDR2 SMNVEV (reference sequence). The CDR3 covers 14 residues. For the CDR3, the DNA is TGTGCCAGCAGTTTATTAGGGGGGGTCTATGGCTACACCTTC. It is translated as CASSLLGGVYGYTF.

V is TRBV7-3 and J is TRBJ2-5; TRBD2 matches at 9 bases. Germline CDR1 SGHTA, CDR2 FQGTGA. CDR3 length equals 14 residues. V lost 5 bases to trimming and J lost 7 bases; unmatched junction nucleotides: 8. CDR3 bases: TGTGCCAGCAGCCCATTAGCGGGAGAGGGGACCCAGTACTTC. This gives the protein CASSPLAGEGTQYF.

The count of this clone is one. The V gene is TRBV5-1, the J gene TRBJ2-3, with a weak D call TRBD2 (6 bases). Trimming removed 10 bases from V and 1 base from J, with 16 bases in between. This CDR3 has 14 amino acids. The germline V gene has CDR1 SGHRS and CDR2 YFSETQ. Here the CDR3 reads CACGMGGRTDTQYF. In DNA, the CDR3 is TGCGCCTGCGGAATGGGGGGACGCACAGATACGCAGTATTTT.

The gene calls are TRBV4-2 and TRBJ2-7; 8 bases match TRBD2. Germline-derived CDR1 and CDR2 are LGHNA and YNFKEQ. V gave up 1 base and J gave up 7 bases; unmatched junction bases: 9. The CDR3 has 15 residues. This chain's CDR3 is CASSQAAGLAREQYF. CDR3 DNA: TGTGCCAGCAGCCAAGCAGCCGGACTAGCTAGGGAGCAGTACTTC.

V usage is TRBV5-4 and J usage is TRBJ2-6; D unclear. V lost 1 base and J lost 7, with 9 bases in between. There are 14 residues in the CDR3. Germline V gene lookup returns CDR1 SGHNT and CDR2 YYREEE (reference sequence). As DNA, the CDR3 is TGTGCCAGCAGCTTGCTAGGAAATGCCAACGTCCTGACTTTC. The encoded protein is CASSLLGNANVLTF.

The chain employs TRBV4-3 and TRBJ1-4, with a possible D match to TRBD1 (5 bases). Looked up from germline, CDR1 is LGHNA and CDR2 is YSLEER. The V end lost 1 base, the J end lost 4 bases, and 16 bases lay between the germline ends. The CDR3 is 17 amino acids. In DNA, the CDR3 is TGCGCCAGCAGCCAAGCCCTTGGGAGGGGAGGTAATGAAAAACTGTTTTTT. This encodes CASSQALGRGGNEKLFF.

The V and J genes are TRBV28 and TRBJ1-1; the match to TRBD1 covers 9 bases. The length of the CDR3 is 14 residues. Losses at the gene ends were 3 bases for V and 5 bases for J; bases not matched to a gene: 4. Germline CDR1 and CDR2: MDHEN and SYDVKM. The CDR3 nucleotides are TGTGCCAGCAGTTTGCAGACAGGGGGGACTGAAGCTTTCTTT. This codes for CASSLQTGGTEAFF.

This chain connects TRBV7-6 to TRBJ1-6, with TRBD1 as a possible D gene (5 bases). With 5 bases removed from V and 6 bases from J, the gap between germline ends came to 11 bases. Germline V lookup: CDR1 SGHVS, CDR2 FNYEAQ. The CDR3 runs 14 residues. The CDR3 region is CASSPGGVNSPLHF. DNA for the CDR3: TGTGCCAGCAGCCCTGGGGGGGTTAATTCACCCCTCCACTTT.

The chain recombines TRBV5-4 with TRBJ2-7, with TRBD1 as a possible D gene (5 bases). This CDR3 is 15 amino acids long. Per germline, CDR1 SGHNT and CDR2 YYREEE (reference sequence). Trimming stripped 2 bases from V and 6 bases from J, with 18 bases between. The CDR3: CASSFLQGTSGEQYF. As DNA, the CDR3 is TGTGCCAGCAGCTTTCTGCAGGGAACCTCAGGCGAGCAGTACTTC.

The gene calls are TRBV7-6 and TRBJ2-7; TRBD2 might be the D (6 bases). Germline lookup yields CDR1 SGHVS and CDR2 FNYEAQ. V gave up 5 bases and J gave up 7 bases, with 12 bases separating them. CDR3 size: 12 residues. In nucleotides, the CDR3 is TGTGCCAGCAGCCCCCCCGGGGGTGAGCAGTACTTC. Protein sequence: CASSPPGGEQYF.

This chain joins TRBV7-6 and TRBJ1-2; 10 nucleotides align to TRBD1. Germline trimming cut 1 base from V and 4 bases from J; bases unmatched to any gene: 3. CDR1 is SGHVS and CDR2 is FNYEAQ in the germline V gene. This CDR3 is built from 15 residues. The CDR3 DNA is TGTGCCAGCAGCTTAGGAGGGACAGGGGTCTATGGCTACACCTTC. Translating it yields CASSLGGTGVYGYTF. Full variable domain (remainder filled in from reference TRBV7-6 and TRBJ1-2): GAGVSQSPRYKVTKRGQDVALRCDPISGHVSLYWYRQALGQGPEFLTYFNYEAQQDKSGLPNDRFSAERPEGSISTLTIQRTEQRDSAMYRCASSLGGTGVYGYTFGSGTRLTVV.

This chain joins TRBV4-1 and TRBJ1-1, with no clear D. From germline, CDR1 is MGHRA and CDR2 YSYEKL. The CDR3 has 15 residues. V was shortened by 2 bases and J by 5 bases, with 15 bases between the two germline ends. CDR3 DNA: TGCGCCAGCAGCCAACCCCCCCCGTCTCAGACTGAAGCTTTCTTT. Encoded protein: CASSQPPPSQTEAFF.

This chain joins TRBV3-1 (or the pseudogene TRBV3-2) and TRBJ2-5; D is possibly TRBD2 (7 bases). The germline V gene has CDR1 LGHDT and CDR2 YNNKEL (reference sequence). V lost 0 bases to trimming and J lost 4 bases, with 15 bases between them. The CDR3 totals 16 residues. The CDR3 here is CASSQEGRGGRETQYF. The CDR3 bases are TGTGCCAGCAGCCAAGAGGGTAGGGGGGGGCGAGAGACCCAGTACTTC.

This clone was recorded once. V is TRBV2 and J is TRBJ1-2; possible D gene TRBD1, 5 bases. In germline, CDR1 is SNHLY, CDR2 FYNNEI. CDR3 length: 12 residues. Deletions cut 8 bases from V and 6 bases from J, with 13 bases between. As DNA, the CDR3 is TGTGCCAGCTTTCCAGGGAACAATGGCTACACCTTC. Encoded protein: CASFPGNNGYTF.

This clone has only one observation. J is TRBJ2-5 and V is TRBV7-6; D is unresolved. The CDR3 spans 18 residues. The V and J ends lost 4 bases and 4 bases respectively, with 25 bases between them. CDR1 SGHVS and CDR2 FNYEAQ come from the germline V gene. CDR3 nucleotide sequence: TGTGCCAGCAGCTCCCTCTGGGCGCCCGGATTAGACGGAGAGACCCAGTACTTC. Protein sequence: CASSSLWAPGLDGETQYF.

This chain uses TRBV11-2 with TRBJ1-4; 11 bases agree with TRBD1. This CDR3 is 15 amino acids long. V lost 3 bases, J lost 8 bases, and 5 bases stayed unmatched. Germline V lookup: CDR1 SGHAT, CDR2 FQNNGV. The DNA of the CDR3 is TGTGCCAGCAGCTTGGGGACAGGGGGTTGGGAAAAACTGTTTTTT. As protein: CASSLGTGGWEKLFF.

This chain links TRBV5-1 with TRBJ2-4; 10 nucleotides line up with TRBD1. This CDR3 is 14 amino acids long. Germline V gene data show CDR1 as SGHRS and CDR2 as YFSETQ. V shed 0 bases, J shed 6 bases, and the junction held 0 bases outside the gene matches. The CDR3 DNA sequence: TGCGCCAGCAGCTTGGGGGACAGGGGAAACATTCAGTACTTC. Its protein product is CASSLGDRGNIQYF.

This rearrangement joins TRBV28 to TRBJ1-1; D call uncertain. Germline CDR1 MDHEN, CDR2 SYDVKM. V dropped 5 bases and J dropped 7 bases, with 8 bases sitting between them. CDR3 length: 11 amino acids. DNA for the CDR3: TGTGCCAGCAGTCTAAGCTTTGAAGCTTTCTTT. Its protein is CASSLSFEAFF.